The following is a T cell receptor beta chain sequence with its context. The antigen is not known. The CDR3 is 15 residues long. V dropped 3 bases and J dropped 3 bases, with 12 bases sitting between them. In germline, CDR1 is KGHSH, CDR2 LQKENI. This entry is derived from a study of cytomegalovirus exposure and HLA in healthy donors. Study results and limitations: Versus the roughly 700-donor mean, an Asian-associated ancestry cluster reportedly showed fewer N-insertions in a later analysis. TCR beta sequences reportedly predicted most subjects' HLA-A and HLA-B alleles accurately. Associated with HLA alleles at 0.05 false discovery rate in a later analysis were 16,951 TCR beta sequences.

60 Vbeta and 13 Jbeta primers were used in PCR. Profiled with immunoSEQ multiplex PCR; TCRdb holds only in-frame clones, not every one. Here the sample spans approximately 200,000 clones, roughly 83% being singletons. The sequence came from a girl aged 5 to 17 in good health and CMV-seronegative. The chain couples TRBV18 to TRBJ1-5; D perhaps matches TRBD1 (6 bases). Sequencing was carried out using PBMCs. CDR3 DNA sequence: TGTGCCAGCTCACCCGACAGGACAGTCAATCAGCCCCAGCATTTT. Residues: CASSPDRTVNQPQHF.